This T cell receptor beta chain was recovered during a study of blood T cell repertoires in COVID-19. V was pared by 1 base and J by 6 bases, with 12 bases between. Germline V gives CDR1 SQVTM, CDR2 ANQGSEA. This CDR3 has 13 amino acids. Original processing methods: The assay estimated nucleated cells by amplifying reference gene primers. TCRdb's copy holds only in-frame clones and misses some; the assay was immunoSEQ multiplex PCR. V and J calls plus clone size are reproduced from that table; the DNA served to infer D and trimming. The data contain 210,000 or so clones, roughly 84% of them singletons.

Sequencing input: peripheral blood. The J gene is TRBJ1-1, the V gene TRBV29-1; D may be TRBD1 (5 bases). The source of this sequence is a woman aged 80 or over with active or convalescent COVID-19. The chain's CDR3 is CSVEGFRESEAFF. The CDR3 coding sequence is TGCAGCGTTGAAGGATTCAGGGAATCTGAAGCTTTCTTT.